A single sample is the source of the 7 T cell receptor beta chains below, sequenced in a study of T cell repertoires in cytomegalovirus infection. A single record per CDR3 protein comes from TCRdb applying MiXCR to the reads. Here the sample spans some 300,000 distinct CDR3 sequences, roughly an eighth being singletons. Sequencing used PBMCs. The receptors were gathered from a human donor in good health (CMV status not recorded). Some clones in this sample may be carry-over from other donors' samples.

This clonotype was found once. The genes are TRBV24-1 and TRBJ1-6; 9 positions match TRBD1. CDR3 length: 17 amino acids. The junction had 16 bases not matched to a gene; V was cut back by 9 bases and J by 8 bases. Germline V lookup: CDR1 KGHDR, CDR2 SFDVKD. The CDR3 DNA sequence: TGTGCCACCGATCTCGCCGGGACAGGGTATTCCCATTCACCCCTCCACTTT. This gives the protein CATDLAGTGYSHSPLHF.

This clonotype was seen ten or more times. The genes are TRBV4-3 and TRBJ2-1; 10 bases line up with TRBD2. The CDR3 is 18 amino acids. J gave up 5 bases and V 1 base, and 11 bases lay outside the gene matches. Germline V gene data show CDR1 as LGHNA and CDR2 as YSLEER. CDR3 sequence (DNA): TGCGCCAGCAGCCAAGCCGCCTTAGGAGCGGGAGGGAACAATGAGCAGTTCTTC. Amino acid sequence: CASSQAALGAGGNNEQFF.

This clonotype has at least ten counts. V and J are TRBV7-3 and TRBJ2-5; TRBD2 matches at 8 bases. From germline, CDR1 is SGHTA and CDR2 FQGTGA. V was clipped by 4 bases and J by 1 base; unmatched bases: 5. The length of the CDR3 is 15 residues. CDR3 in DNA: TGTGCCAGCAGCTACGGACTAGCTGCCCAAGAGACCCAGTACTTC. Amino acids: CASSYGLAAQETQYF.

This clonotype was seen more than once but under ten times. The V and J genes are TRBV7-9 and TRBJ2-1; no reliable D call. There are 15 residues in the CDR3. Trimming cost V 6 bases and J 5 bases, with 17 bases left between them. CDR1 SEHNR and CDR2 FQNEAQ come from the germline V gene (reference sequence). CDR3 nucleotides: TGTGCCAGCAGGTCGTTCCGGAACCTCAACAATGAGCAGTTCTTC. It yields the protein CASRSFRNLNNEQFF.

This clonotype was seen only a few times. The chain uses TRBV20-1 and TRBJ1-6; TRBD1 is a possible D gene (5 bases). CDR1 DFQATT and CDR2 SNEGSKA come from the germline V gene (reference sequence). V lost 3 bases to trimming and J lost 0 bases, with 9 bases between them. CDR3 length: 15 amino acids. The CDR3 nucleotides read TGCAGTGCTAGGGCAGGGATCTCCTATAATTCACCCCTCCACTTT. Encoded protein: CSARAGISYNSPLHF.

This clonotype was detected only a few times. CDR3 nucleotides: TGTGCCAGCGGCGACCGACGGGATACCTACGAGCAGTACTTC. Protein product: CASGDRRDTYEQYF. The chain recombines TRBV6-2 or TRBV6-3 with TRBJ2-7; D may be TRBD2 (5 bases). CDR3 size: 14 residues. Germline V gene lookup returns CDR1 MNHEY and CDR2 SVGEGT. V was clipped by 8 bases and J by 2 bases, with 16 bases between them.

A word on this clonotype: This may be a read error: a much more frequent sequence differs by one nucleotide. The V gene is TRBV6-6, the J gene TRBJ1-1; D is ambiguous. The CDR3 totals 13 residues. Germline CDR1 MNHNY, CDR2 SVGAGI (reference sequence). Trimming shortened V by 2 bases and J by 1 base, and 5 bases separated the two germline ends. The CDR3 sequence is CASSYQQNTEAFF. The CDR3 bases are TGTGCCAGCAGTTACCAGCAGAACACTGAAGCTTTCTTT.